The rows below give T cell receptor beta chains drawn from one sample of a study of CD8 T cells in Susac syndrome. TCRdb re-analysed the immunoSEQ multiplex PCR reads in MiXCR, keeping a single row per CDR3 protein. The sample lists under 200,000 distinct CDR3 sequences, 91% occurring once. Sequencing was done on a sample of CD4+ T cells from PBMCs. The receptor set was obtained from a human donor with Susac syndrome. Each CDR3 is given with its conserved first and last residue. Each record gives: D gene, V gene, clone size, J gene, CDR3 DNA, CDR3 protein. D genes are given only for firm matches. Only part of the rows carry a size: once, few, many, or a class if the clone is expanded.

d_gene: TRBD1; v_gene: TRBV29-1; abundance: NA; j_gene: TRBJ1-2; CDR3nt: TGCAGCGGAGGGGACAGGGATTCGTCTGGCTACACCTTC; CDR3aa: CSGGDRDSSGYTF
d_gene: TRBD1; v_gene: TRBV5-4; abundance: NA; j_gene: TRBJ1-1; CDR3nt: TGTGCCAGCAGCTCCGAGCTAGGGGGCAACACTGAAGCTTTCTTT; CDR3aa: CASSSELGGNTEAFF
d_gene: TRBD2; v_gene: TRBV27; abundance: once; j_gene: TRBJ2-1; CDR3nt: TGTGCCAGCAGTGCCCTGCCTCTAGCGGGGGGGCAGAATGAGCAGTTCTTC; CDR3aa: CASSALPLAGGQNEQFF
d_gene: TRBD1; v_gene: TRBV19; abundance: NA; j_gene: TRBJ2-5; CDR3nt: TGTGCCAGTAAGGAAAGGGGGCTCTGGGAGACCCAGTACTTC; CDR3aa: CASKERGLWETQYF
d_gene: TRBD1; v_gene: TRBV28; abundance: NA; j_gene: TRBJ2-1; CDR3nt: TGTGCCAGCAGTTCTTACCGGGACAGGTACAATGAGCAGTTCTTC; CDR3aa: CASSSYRDRYNEQFF
d_gene: TRBD1; v_gene: TRBV2; abundance: NA; j_gene: TRBJ2-7; CDR3nt: TGTGCCAGCAGTGTAAGACAGGGCGAGGACGAGCAGTACTTC; CDR3aa: CASSVRQGEDEQYF
d_gene: NA; v_gene: TRBV3-1; abundance: once; j_gene: TRBJ1-6; CDR3nt: TGTGCCAGCAGCCAAGACACCACAGGGCGAACCCTCCACTTT; CDR3aa: CASSQDTTGRTLHF
d_gene: TRBD1; v_gene: TRBV3-1; abundance: NA; j_gene: TRBJ1-2; CDR3nt: TGTGCCAGCAGCCCTATGGGACAGGGCTATGGCTACACCTTC; CDR3aa: CASSPMGQGYGYTF
d_gene: NA; v_gene: TRBV2; abundance: NA; j_gene: TRBJ2-5; CDR3nt: TGTGCCAGCAGTGGCCGGACAACGGCAGAGACCCAGTACTTC; CDR3aa: CASSGRTTAETQYF
d_gene: NA; v_gene: TRBV5-1; abundance: NA; j_gene: TRBJ1-1; CDR3nt: TGCGCCAGCAGCCAGGTTCCAGACAGAGACACTGAAGCTTTCTTT; CDR3aa: CASSQVPDRDTEAFF
d_gene: NA; v_gene: TRBV7-8; abundance: NA; j_gene: TRBJ1-5; CDR3nt: TGTGCCAGCACGCCCGGAGGAAATAGCAATCAGCCCCAGCATTTT; CDR3aa: CASTPGGNSNQPQHF
d_gene: NA; v_gene: TRBV4-1; abundance: NA; j_gene: TRBJ2-3; CDR3nt: TGCGCCAGCAGCCGCCGTTCGGACCCTAGCACAGATACGCAGTATTTT; CDR3aa: CASSRRSDPSTDTQYF
d_gene: TRBD2; v_gene: TRBV20-1; abundance: NA; j_gene: TRBJ2-7; CDR3nt: TGCAGTGCTAGAGAGACTAGCGGGTCCACTGAGTACTTC; CDR3aa: CSARETSGSTEYF
d_gene: TRBD1; v_gene: TRBV3-1; abundance: NA; j_gene: TRBJ1-1; CDR3nt: TGTGCCAGCACCCGATACAGGGGGCGCCAGGGCACTGAAGCTTTCTTT; CDR3aa: CASTRYRGRQGTEAFF
d_gene: TRBD2; v_gene: TRBV5-1; abundance: once; j_gene: TRBJ2-7; CDR3nt: TGCGCCAGCAGCGATACTAGCGGGAGTAGCGAGCAGTACTTC; CDR3aa: CASSDTSGSSEQYF
d_gene: NA; v_gene: TRBV3-1; abundance: NA; j_gene: TRBJ2-7; CDR3nt: TGTGCCAGCAGCCAGCAGGTCGTGGGGAACGAGCAGTACTTC; CDR3aa: CASSQQVVGNEQYF
d_gene: NA; v_gene: TRBV9; abundance: once; j_gene: TRBJ2-3; CDR3nt: TGTGCCAGCAGCCCCACATCCAGGACCAGCACAGATACGCAGTATTTT; CDR3aa: CASSPTSRTSTDTQYF
d_gene: NA; v_gene: TRBV2; abundance: few; j_gene: TRBJ1-5; CDR3nt: TGTGCCAGCAGCGACAGCAATCAGCCCCAGCATTTT; CDR3aa: CASSDSNQPQHF
d_gene: NA; v_gene: TRBV7-2; abundance: few; j_gene: TRBJ2-7; CDR3nt: TGTGCCAGCAGCTTAGTCACAGGCCGCGAGCAGTACTTC; CDR3aa: CASSLVTGREQYF
d_gene: TRBD1; v_gene: TRBV20-1; abundance: few; j_gene: TRBJ2-7; CDR3nt: TGCAGTGCTGAGGACAGGGTGAAGGGGTACGAGCAGTACTTC; CDR3aa: CSAEDRVKGYEQYF
d_gene: NA; v_gene: TRBV19; abundance: NA; j_gene: TRBJ1-1; CDR3nt: TGTGCCAGTAAGTCCCAGAAACCGGAGACAGTTAACACTGAAGCTTTCTTT; CDR3aa: CASKSQKPETVNTEAFF
d_gene: TRBD2; v_gene: TRBV20-1; abundance: NA; j_gene: TRBJ2-4; CDR3nt: TGCAGTGCCCCTGGGGGGGGAAACATTCAGTACTTC; CDR3aa: CSAPGGGNIQYF
d_gene: NA; v_gene: TRBV15; abundance: NA; j_gene: TRBJ2-1; CDR3nt: TGTGCCACCAGCAGAGGGGGTCCGGGTTACAATGAGCAGTTCTTC; CDR3aa: CATSRGGPGYNEQFF
d_gene: TRBD1; v_gene: TRBV6-1; abundance: NA; j_gene: TRBJ1-2; CDR3nt: TGTGCCAGCAAGGGGGACAGGGAAACTCATGGCTACACCTTC; CDR3aa: CASKGDRETHGYTF
d_gene: NA; v_gene: TRBV6-1; abundance: NA; j_gene: TRBJ2-2; CDR3nt: TGTGCCACCCGACAGGGACTTAACACCGGGGAGCTGTTTTTT; CDR3aa: CATRQGLNTGELFF
d_gene: NA; v_gene: TRBV5-1; abundance: NA; j_gene: TRBJ2-3; CDR3nt: TGCGCCAGCAGCTTGATATGGATAACAGATACGCAGTATTTT; CDR3aa: CASSLIWITDTQYF
d_gene: NA; v_gene: TRBV18; abundance: NA; j_gene: TRBJ2-5; CDR3nt: TGTGCCAGCTCACCACAAGACCCGTTTGAGACCCAGTACTTC; CDR3aa: CASSPQDPFETQYF
d_gene: NA; v_gene: TRBV7-2; abundance: NA; j_gene: TRBJ1-1; CDR3nt: TGTGCCAGCAGCCAACATTATACAGGGAGGAGCACTGAAGCTTTCTTT; CDR3aa: CASSQHYTGRSTEAFF
d_gene: NA; v_gene: TRBV3-1; abundance: NA; j_gene: TRBJ2-6; CDR3nt: TGTGCCAGCAGCCAGACGGCTGGGGCCAACGTCCTGACTTTC; CDR3aa: CASSQTAGANVLTF
d_gene: TRBD2; v_gene: TRBV2; abundance: NA; j_gene: TRBJ2-2; CDR3nt: TGTGCCAGCAGTGGACTAGCGGGGGAGACCGGGGAGCTGTTTTTT; CDR3aa: CASSGLAGETGELFF
d_gene: TRBD1; v_gene: TRBV7-9; abundance: NA; j_gene: TRBJ2-5; CDR3nt: TGTGCCAGCAGAACTGGGACAGTCCAAGAGACCCAGTACTTC; CDR3aa: CASRTGTVQETQYF
d_gene: NA; v_gene: TRBV6-5; abundance: NA; j_gene: TRBJ2-7; CDR3nt: TGTGCCAGCAGTTATGCAGGGAGCTCCTACGAGCAGTACTTC; CDR3aa: CASSYAGSSYEQYF
d_gene: NA; v_gene: TRBV29-1; abundance: few; j_gene: TRBJ1-1; CDR3nt: TGCAGCGTTTCGGGACGCCTGAACACTGAAGCTTTCTTT; CDR3aa: CSVSGRLNTEAFF
d_gene: NA; v_gene: TRBV7-9; abundance: NA; j_gene: TRBJ2-5; CDR3nt: TGTGCCAGCAGCGGAGGAGGGTGGGAGACCCAGTACTTC; CDR3aa: CASSGGGWETQYF
d_gene: NA; v_gene: TRBV3-1; abundance: NA; j_gene: TRBJ2-7; CDR3nt: TGTGCCAGCAGCCCCTCGGGACCTCCGCACGAGCAGTACTTC; CDR3aa: CASSPSGPPHEQYF
d_gene: NA; v_gene: TRBV11-2; abundance: NA; j_gene: TRBJ2-7; CDR3nt: TGTGCCAGCAGCTCCGGACGGGGCAGGGGCCGCTACGAGCAGTACTTC; CDR3aa: CASSSGRGRGRYEQYF
d_gene: NA; v_gene: TRBV30; abundance: once; j_gene: TRBJ2-2; CDR3nt: TGTGCCTGGAACCTCGCGGACAGAAACACCGGGGAGCTGTTTTTT; CDR3aa: CAWNLADRNTGELFF
d_gene: NA; v_gene: TRBV5-1; abundance: NA; j_gene: TRBJ2-1; CDR3nt: TGCGCCAGCCGGACGGGCGGGGTTGCAGTCAATGAGCAGTTCTTC; CDR3aa: CASRTGGVAVNEQFF
d_gene: NA; v_gene: TRBV5-1; abundance: NA; j_gene: TRBJ1-1; CDR3nt: TGCGCCAGCAGCCCTGGACACGTCGAAGCTTTCTTT; CDR3aa: CASSPGHVEAFF
d_gene: NA; v_gene: TRBV28; abundance: NA; j_gene: TRBJ1-1; CDR3nt: TGTGCCACCATCACAGGAGGCAACACTGAAGCTTTCTTT; CDR3aa: CATITGGNTEAFF